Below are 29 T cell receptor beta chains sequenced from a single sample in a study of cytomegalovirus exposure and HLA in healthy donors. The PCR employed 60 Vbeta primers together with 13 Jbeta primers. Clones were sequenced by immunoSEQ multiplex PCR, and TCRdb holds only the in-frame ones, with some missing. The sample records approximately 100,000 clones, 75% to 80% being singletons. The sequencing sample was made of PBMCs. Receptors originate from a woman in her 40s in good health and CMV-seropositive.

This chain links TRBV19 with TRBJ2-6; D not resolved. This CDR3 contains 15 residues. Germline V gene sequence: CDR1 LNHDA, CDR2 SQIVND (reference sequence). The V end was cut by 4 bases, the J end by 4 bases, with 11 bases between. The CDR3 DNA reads TGTGCCAGTAGTACCACGGGTCTGGGGGCCAACGTCCTGACTTTC. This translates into CASSTTGLGANVLTF.

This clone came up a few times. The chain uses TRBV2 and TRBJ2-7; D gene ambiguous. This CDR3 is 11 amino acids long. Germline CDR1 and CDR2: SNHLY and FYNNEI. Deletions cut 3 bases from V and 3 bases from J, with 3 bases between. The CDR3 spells CASSERYEQYF. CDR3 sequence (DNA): TGTGCCAGCAGTGAGCGCTACGAGCAGTACTTC.

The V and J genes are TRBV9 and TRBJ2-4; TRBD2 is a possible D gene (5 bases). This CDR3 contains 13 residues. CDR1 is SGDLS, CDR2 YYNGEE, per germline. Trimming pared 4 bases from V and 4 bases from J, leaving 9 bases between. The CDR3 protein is CASSLREKNIQYF. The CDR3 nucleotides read TGTGCCAGCAGCCTAAGGGAGAAAAACATTCAGTACTTC.

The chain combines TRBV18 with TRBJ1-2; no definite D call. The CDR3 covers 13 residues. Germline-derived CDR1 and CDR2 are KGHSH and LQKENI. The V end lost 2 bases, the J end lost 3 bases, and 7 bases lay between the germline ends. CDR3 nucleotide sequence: TGTGCCAGCTCACCAAACGGAGACTATGGCTACACCTTC. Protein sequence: CASSPNGDYGYTF.

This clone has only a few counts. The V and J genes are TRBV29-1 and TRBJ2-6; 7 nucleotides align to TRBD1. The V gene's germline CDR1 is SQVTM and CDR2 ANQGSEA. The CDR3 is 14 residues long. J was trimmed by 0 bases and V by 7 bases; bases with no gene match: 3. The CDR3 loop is CSAGQNSGANVLTF. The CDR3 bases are TGCAGCGCGGGACAGAACTCTGGGGCCAACGTCCTGACTTTC.

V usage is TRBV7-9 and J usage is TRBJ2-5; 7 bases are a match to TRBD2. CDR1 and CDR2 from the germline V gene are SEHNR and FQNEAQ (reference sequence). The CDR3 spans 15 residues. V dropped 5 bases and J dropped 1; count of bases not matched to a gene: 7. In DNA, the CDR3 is TGTGCCAGCAGCCCAAAAGCTAGCGGCCAAGAGACCCAGTACTTC. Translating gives CASSPKASGQETQYF.

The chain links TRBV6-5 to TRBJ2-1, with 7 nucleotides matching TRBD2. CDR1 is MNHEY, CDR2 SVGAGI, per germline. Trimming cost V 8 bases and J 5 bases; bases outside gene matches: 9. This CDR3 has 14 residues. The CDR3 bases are TGTGCCAGCGAGAGGGTCGGGGGGAACAATGAGCAGTTCTTC. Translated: CASERVGGNNEQFF.

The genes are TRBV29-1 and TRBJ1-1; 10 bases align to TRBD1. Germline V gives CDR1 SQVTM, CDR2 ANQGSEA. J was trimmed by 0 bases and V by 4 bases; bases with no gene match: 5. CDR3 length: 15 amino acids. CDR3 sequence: CSVGQGATMNTEAFF. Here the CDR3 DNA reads TGCAGCGTTGGACAGGGGGCCACAATGAACACTGAAGCTTTCTTT. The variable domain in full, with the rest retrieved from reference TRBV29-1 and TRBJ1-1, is SAVISQKPSRDICQRGTSLTIQCQVDSQVTMMFWYRQQPGQSLTLIATANQGSEATYESGFVIDKFPISRPNLTFSTLTVSNMSPEDSSIYLCSVGQGATMNTEAFFGQGTRLTVV.

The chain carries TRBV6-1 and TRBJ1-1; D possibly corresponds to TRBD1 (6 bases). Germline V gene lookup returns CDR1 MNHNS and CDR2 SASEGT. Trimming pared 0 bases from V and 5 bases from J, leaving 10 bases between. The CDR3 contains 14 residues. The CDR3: CASSEAEGGTEAFF. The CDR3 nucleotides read TGTGCCAGCAGTGAAGCGGAGGGGGGGACTGAAGCTTTCTTT.

CDR3: CASSLSSGEDEQYF. In DNA form, the CDR3 reads TGCGCCAGCAGCTTGTCTAGCGGGGAGGACGAGCAGTACTTC. The rearrangement uses TRBV5-1 and TRBJ2-7; TRBD2 matches at 9 bases. J was trimmed by 5 bases and V by 1 base; bases with no gene match: 4. Per germline, CDR1 SGHRS and CDR2 YFSETQ. CDR3 length: 14 residues.

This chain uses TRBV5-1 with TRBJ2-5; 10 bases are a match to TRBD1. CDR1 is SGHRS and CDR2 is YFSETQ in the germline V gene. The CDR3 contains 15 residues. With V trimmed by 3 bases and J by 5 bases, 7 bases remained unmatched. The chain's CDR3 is CASSSGQGRIETQYF. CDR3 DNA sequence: TGCGCCAGCAGCTCGGGACAGGGGAGAATCGAGACCCAGTACTTC.

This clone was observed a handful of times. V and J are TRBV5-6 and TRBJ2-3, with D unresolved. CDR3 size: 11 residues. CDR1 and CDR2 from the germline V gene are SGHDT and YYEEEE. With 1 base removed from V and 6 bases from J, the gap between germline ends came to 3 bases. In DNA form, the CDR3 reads TGTGCCAGCAGCTTGTCGGATACGCAGTATTTT. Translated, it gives CASSLSDTQYF.

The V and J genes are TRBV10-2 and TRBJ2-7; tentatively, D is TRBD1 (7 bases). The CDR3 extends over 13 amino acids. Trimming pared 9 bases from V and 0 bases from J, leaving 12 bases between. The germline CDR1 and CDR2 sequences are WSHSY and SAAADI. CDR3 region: CARSGGPSYEQYF. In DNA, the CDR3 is TGCGCCAGGTCAGGGGGGCCCTCCTACGAGCAGTACTTC.

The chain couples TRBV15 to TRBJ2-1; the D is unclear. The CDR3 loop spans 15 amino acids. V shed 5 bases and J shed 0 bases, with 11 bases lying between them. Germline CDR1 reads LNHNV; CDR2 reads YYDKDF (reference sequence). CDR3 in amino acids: CATSRVTSSYNEQFF. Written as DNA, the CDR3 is TGTGCCACCAGCCGTGTCACGAGCTCCTACAATGAGCAGTTCTTC.

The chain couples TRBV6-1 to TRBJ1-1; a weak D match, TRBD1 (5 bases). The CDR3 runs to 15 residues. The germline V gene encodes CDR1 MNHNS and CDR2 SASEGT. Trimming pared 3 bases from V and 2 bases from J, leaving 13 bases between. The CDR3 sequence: CASSDLRQPNTEAFF. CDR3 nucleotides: TGTGCCAGCAGTGACCTAAGACAGCCTAACACTGAAGCTTTCTTT.

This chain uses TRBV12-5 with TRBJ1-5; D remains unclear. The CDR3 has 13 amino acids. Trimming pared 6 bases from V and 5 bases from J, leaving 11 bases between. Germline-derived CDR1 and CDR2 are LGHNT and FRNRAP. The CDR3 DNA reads TGTGCTAGTGGGGTGCAGGCCCATCAGCCCCAGCATTTT. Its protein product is CASGVQAHQPQHF. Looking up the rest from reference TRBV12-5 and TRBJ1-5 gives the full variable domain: DARVTQTPRHKVTEMGQEVTMRCQPILGHNTVFWYRQTMMQGLELLAYFRNRAPLDDSGMPKDRFSAEMPDATLATLKIQPSEPRDSAVYFCASGVQAHQPQHFGDGTRLSIL.

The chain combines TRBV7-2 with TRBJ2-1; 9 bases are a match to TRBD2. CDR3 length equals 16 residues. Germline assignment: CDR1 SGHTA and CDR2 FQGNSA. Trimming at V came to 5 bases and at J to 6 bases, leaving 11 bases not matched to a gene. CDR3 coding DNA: TGTGCCAGCAGCAAAAGGGGCGGGGGGGCCGGCAATGAGCAGTTCTTC. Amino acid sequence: CASSKRGGGAGNEQFF.

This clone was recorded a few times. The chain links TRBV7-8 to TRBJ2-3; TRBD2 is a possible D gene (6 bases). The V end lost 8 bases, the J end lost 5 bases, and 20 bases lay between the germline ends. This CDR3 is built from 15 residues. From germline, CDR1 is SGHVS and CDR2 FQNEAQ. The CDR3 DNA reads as TGTGCCAGCGGAATAATAGGAGGGCCGGTAGATACGCAGTATTTT. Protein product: CASGIIGGPVDTQYF.

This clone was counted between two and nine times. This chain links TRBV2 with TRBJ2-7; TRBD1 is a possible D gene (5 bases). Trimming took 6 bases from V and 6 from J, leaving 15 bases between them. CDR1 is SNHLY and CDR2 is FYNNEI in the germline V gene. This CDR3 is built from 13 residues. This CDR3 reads CASRRSGFSEQYF. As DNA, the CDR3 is TGTGCCAGCAGGAGATCAGGGTTCTCCGAGCAGTACTTC.

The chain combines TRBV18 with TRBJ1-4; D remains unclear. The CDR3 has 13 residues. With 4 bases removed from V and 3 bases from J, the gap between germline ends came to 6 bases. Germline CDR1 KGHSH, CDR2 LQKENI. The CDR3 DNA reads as TGTGCCAGCTCACGCGGGGCTAATGAAAAACTGTTTTTT. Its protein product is CASSRGANEKLFF.

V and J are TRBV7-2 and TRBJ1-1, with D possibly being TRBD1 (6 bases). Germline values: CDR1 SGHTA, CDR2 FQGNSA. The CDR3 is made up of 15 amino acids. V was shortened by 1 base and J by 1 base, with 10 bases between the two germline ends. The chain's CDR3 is CASSLGGHPNTEAFF. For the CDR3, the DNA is TGTGCCAGCAGCTTAGGGGGACACCCGAACACTGAAGCTTTCTTT.

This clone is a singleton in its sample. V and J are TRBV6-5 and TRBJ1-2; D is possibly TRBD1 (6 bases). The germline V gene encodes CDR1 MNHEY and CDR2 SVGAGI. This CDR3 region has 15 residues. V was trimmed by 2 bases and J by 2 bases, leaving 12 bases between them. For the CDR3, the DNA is TGTGCCAGCAGTTACGGTCAGGGGCGGAACTATGGCTACACCTTC. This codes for CASSYGQGRNYGYTF.

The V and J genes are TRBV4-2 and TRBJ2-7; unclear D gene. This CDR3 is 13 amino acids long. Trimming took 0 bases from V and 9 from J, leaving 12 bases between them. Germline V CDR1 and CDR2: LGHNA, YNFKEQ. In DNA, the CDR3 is TGTGCCAGCAGCCAAGATTCCACGAGTGGGCAGTACTTC. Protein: CASSQDSTSGQYF.

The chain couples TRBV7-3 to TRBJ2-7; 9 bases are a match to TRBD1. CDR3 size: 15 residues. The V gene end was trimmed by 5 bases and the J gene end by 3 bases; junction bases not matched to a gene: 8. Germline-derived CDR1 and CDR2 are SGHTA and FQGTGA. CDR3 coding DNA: TGTGCCAGCAGCATATACGGGACAGGGTTCTACGAGCAGTACTTC. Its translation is CASSIYGTGFYEQYF. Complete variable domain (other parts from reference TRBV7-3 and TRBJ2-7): GAGVSQTPSNKVTEKGKYVELRCDPISGHTALYWYRQSLGQGPEFLIYFQGTGAADDSGLPNDRFFAVRPEGSVSTLKIQRTERGDSAVYLCASSIYGTGFYEQYFGPGTRLTVT.

CDR3 nucleotide sequence: TGTGCCTCCAGGCGAGGACTAGTGTCTGTTGAGCAGTTCTTC. It encodes CASRRGLVSVEQFF. V gene TRBV30 combines with J gene TRBJ2-1, with 7 bases fitting TRBD2. The CDR3 has 14 amino acids. Germline CDR1 is GTSNPN and CDR2 is SVGIG (reference sequence). Trimming at V came to 7 bases and at J to 9 bases, leaving 15 bases not matched to a gene.

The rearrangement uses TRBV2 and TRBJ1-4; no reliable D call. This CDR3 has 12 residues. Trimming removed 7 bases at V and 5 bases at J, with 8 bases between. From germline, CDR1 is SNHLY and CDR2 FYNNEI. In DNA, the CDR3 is TGTGCCAGCATGGAGAACAATGAAAAACTGTTTTTT. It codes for CASMENNEKLFF.

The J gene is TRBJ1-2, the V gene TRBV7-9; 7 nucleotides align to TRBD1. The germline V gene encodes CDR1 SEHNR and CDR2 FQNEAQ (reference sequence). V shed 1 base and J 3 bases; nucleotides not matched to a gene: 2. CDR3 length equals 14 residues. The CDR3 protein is CASSLGQGDYGYTF. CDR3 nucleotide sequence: TGTGCCAGCAGCTTAGGGCAGGGGGACTATGGCTACACCTTC.

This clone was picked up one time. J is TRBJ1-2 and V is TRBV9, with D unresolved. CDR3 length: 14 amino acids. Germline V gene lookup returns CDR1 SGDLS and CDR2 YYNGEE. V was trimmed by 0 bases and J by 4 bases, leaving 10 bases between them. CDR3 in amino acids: CASSVDSFTYGYTF. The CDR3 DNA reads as TGTGCCAGCAGCGTAGACAGCTTCACCTATGGCTACACCTTC.

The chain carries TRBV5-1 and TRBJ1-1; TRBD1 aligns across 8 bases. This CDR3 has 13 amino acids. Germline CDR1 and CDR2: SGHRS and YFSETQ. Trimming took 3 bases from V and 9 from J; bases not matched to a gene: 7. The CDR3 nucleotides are TGCGCCAGCAGCTGGGGTGACAGGGGACAAGCTTTCTTT. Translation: CASSWGDRGQAFF.